The T cell receptor (beta chain) under discussion was sequenced for a study of cytomegalovirus exposure and HLA in healthy donors. Sequencing was performed with immunoSEQ multiplex PCR; in TCRdb, only in-frame clones are kept and a portion is missing. The repertoire holds 100,000 to 150,000 clones, with about 88% as singletons. A note on this clone: Its matching antigen is unknown.

The germline V and J ends were trimmed by 0 bases and 12 bases, with 15 bases remaining between them. The V gene's germline CDR1 is SGHRS and CDR2 YFSETQ. The CDR3 is 14 amino acids. Study conclusions and caveats: In vitro, three CMV-associated chains proved specific for CMV antigens.

The sequenced sample consisted of PBMCs. The TCR was taken from a woman under 30 in good health and CMV-seronegative. The rearrangement links TRBV5-1 to TRBJ1-4; D is uncertain. The CDR3: CASSLVTIPNELFF. CDR3 DNA: TGCGCCAGCAGCTTGGTAACTATTCCGAATGAACTGTTTTTT.